This is a list of T cell receptor beta chains from one sample in a study of cytomegalovirus exposure and HLA in healthy donors. The repertoire was sequenced with immunoSEQ multiplex PCR; TCRdb's copy has only in-frame clones and lacks some. The profile shows 140,000 to 150,000 clones, approximately 68% of them singletons. Sequencing used PBMCs. Receptors originate from a man aged 60 to 75 in good health and CMV-seronegative. Each CDR3 is given without its conserved first and last residue.

cdr3_length j_call v_call cdr3_aa
14 TRBJ2-3 TRBV27 ASSHLSGASTDTQY
12 TRBJ2-3 TRBV27 ASGLAGDADTQY
11 TRBJ2-1 TRBV19 ASSNDFYNEQF
16 TRBJ2-2 TRBV7-3 ASSLLPSGPPNTGELF
13 TRBJ2-3 TRBV2 ASSLAGGGRDTQY
14 TRBJ2-5 TRBV28 ASSLRPGGDSETQY
14 TRBJ1-2 TRBV19 ASSNGQGGMLDGYT
14 TRBJ1-1 TRBV19 ASSIEDRTDNTEAF
12 TRBJ1-1 TRBV19 ASSKSGFQSEAF
13 TRBJ2-7 TRBV5-4 ASSLLGGAEREQY
12 TRBJ2-5 TRBV7-2 ASSLASIQETQY
14 TRBJ2-1 TRBV2 ASSLSLAGGANEQF
12 TRBJ2-7 TRBV29-1 SVEVQLAGYEQY
15 TRBJ2-2 TRBV5-1 ASSRGLAGANTGELF
13 TRBJ2-1 TRBV5-1 ASSLAASGYNEQF
15 TRBJ2-2 TRBV9 ASSVRREVSNTGELF
12 TRBJ1-5 TRBV7-2 ASSDRISGQPQH
17 TRBJ1-2 TRBV18 ASSPTSNRRGGNTYGYT
14 TRBJ1-3 TRBV5-1 ASSLAGINSGNTIY
13 TRBJ2-1 TRBV5-6 ASKGELAEYNEQF
13 - TRBV5-1 ASSPVERATYEQY
10 TRBJ2-7 TRBV30 AWRLRVGDLK
13 TRBJ2-3 TRBV7-2 ASSPRGSEIDTQY
13 TRBJ1-4 TRBV6-5 ASSSMTGVEEKLF
13 TRBJ2-2 TRBV10-3 AISGDRESIGELF
19 TRBJ1-2 TRBV7-3 ASSLAHRTGSPGAANYGYT
10 TRBJ2-5 TRBV25-1 ASSDWAATQY
13 TRBJ2-7 TRBV6-5 ASSYFLSSGQEQY
9 TRBJ1-1 TRBV29-1 SGSDSTEAF
13 TRBJ1-1 TRBV19 ASSSRAGSGYEAF
11 TRBJ1-1 TRBV9 ASSVGGDTEAF
11 TRBJ2-1 TRBV29-1 SVVAGTSAEQF
12 TRBJ1-1 TRBV9 ASSLEKIDTEAF
11 TRBJ2-1 TRBV5-4 ASNLEGDFEQF
11 TRBJ1-1 TRBV11-2 ASSLGSGTEAF
13 TRBJ1-2 TRBV6-6 ASSYSGDTGSGYT
10 TRBJ2-7 TRBV30 AWELGGYEQY
14 TRBJ2-7 TRBV7-9 ASSLVTGTGSYEQY
14 TRBJ2-7 TRBV7-2 ASSLASGEGSYEQY
11 TRBJ2-7 TRBV7-9 ASSSSQAPEQY
13 TRBJ1-1 TRBV5-4 ASSTPGQGNTEAF
13 TRBJ1-4 TRBV5-4 ASSPGSSTNEKLF
14 TRBJ2-1 TRBV4-1 ASSQDSGGSYNEQF
12 TRBJ1-1 TRBV6-5 ASSYRGLNTEAF
14 TRBJ2-7 TRBV6-5 ASSSPSGSAPGEQY
10 TRBJ2-7 TRBV19 ASQGAGYEQY
15 TRBJ1-1 TRBV28 ASSFQDLRQGATEAF
13 TRBJ2-2 TRBV25-1 ASSDYRGSRRELF
15 TRBJ1-3 TRBV19 ASSITARPLSGNTIY
13 TRBJ2-7 TRBV5-1 ASRSGVAGVYEQY
11 TRBJ1-1 TRBV2 ASRGGLGTEAF
13 TRBJ1-1 TRBV7-6 ASSLVSGGNTEAF
12 TRBJ1-5 TRBV19 ASSYREPNQPQH
15 TRBJ1-1 TRBV7-9 ASSVLRGGEENTEAF
13 TRBJ1-1 TRBV10-3 AISESSEQGAEAF